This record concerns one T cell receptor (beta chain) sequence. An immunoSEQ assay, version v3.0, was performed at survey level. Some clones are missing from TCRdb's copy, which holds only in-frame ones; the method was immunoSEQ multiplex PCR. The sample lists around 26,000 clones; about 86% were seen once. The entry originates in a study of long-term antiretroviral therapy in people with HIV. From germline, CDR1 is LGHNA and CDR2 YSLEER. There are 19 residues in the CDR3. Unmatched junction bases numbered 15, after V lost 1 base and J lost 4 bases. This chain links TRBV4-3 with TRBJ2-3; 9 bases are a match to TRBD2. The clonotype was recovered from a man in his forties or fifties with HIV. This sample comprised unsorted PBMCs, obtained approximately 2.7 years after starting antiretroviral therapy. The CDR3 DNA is TGCGCCAGCAGCCAAGGTCCGAGTGCCCCGGGACTAGCCGCAGATACGCAGTATTTT. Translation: CASSQGPSAPGLAADTQYF.